This T cell receptor (beta chain) was documented in a study of blood T cell repertoires in COVID-19. For the study at large: The United States, Italy and Spain supplied acute and convalescent COVID-19 samples. PBMCs, B-cell-depleted T cells, or T cells provided the cDNA or gDNA that made up the material.

The V gene lost 5 bases and the J gene lost 1 base, with 15 bases spanning the gap. Germline V gene lookup returns CDR1 SEHNR and CDR2 FQNEAQ (reference sequence). The CDR3 has 16 amino acids. In the authors' methods: Cell counts per sample came from amplifying reference gene primers. Profiling relied on immunoSEQ multiplex PCR, and the TCRdb table lists in-frame clones only, not all of them. That table supplies the V and J calls and clone size; D and trimming were determined from the DNA. Of around 130,000 clones listed, 65% to 90% are singletons. The V call is TRBV7-9, the J call TRBJ1-5; D gene ambiguous. Sequencing was done on a sample of peripheral blood. The clonotype was recovered from a man over 45 with acute or convalescent COVID-19. In DNA form, the CDR3 reads TGTGCCAGCAGCCCCGGAGGTCCGTTGAGCAATCAGCCCCAGCATTTT. This gives the protein CASSPGGPLSNQPQHF.